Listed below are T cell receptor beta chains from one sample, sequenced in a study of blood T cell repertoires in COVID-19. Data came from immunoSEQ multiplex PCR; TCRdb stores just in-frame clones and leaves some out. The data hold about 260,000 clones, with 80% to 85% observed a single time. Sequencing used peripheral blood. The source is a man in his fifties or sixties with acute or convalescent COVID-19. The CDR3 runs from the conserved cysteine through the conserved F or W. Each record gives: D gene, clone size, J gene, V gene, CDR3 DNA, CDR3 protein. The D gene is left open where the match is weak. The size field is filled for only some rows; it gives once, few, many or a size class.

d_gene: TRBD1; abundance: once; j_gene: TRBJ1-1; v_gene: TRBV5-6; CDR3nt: TGTGCCAGCAGCGGACAGGGGAGCACTGAAGCTTTCTTT; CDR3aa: CASSGQGSTEAFF
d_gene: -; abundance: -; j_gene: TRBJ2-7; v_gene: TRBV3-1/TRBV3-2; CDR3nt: TGTGCCAGCAGCCAAGGGGTCCGGGAGTACGAGCAGTACTTC; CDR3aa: CASSQGVREYEQYF
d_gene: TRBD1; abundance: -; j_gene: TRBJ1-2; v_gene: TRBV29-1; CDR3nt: TGCAGCGCCGGATCGACAGGGGACTACACCTTC; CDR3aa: CSAGSTGDYTF
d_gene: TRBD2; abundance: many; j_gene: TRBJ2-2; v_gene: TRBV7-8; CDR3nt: TGTGCCAGCAGCATCACGGGACTAGCGGGAGTCGGGGAGCTGTTTTTT; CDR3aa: CASSITGLAGVGELFF
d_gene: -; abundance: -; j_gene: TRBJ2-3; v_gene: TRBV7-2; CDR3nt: TGTGCCAGCAGCGCGGACAGCCCCCCTCCCGATACGCAGTATTTT; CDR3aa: CASSADSPPPDTQYF
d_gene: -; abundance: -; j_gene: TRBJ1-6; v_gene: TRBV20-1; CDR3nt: TGCAGTGCTAGTGTGGCCGACACCGCCGAAGTTCTCTCCTATAATTCACCCCTCCACTTT; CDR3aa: CSASVADTAEVLSYNSPLHF
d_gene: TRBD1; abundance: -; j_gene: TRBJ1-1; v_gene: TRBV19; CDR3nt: TGTGCCAGTAGAAGACAGGGCACCAACACTGAAGCTTTCTTT; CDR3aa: CASRRQGTNTEAFF
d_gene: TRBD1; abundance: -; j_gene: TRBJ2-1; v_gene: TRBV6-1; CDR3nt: TGTGCCAGCAGTGAAGGTCCGGGACAGGGGTTTGAGCAGTTCTTC; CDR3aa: CASSEGPGQGFEQFF
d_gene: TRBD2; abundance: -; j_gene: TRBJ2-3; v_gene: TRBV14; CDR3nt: TGTGCCAGCAGCCCGGGACTAGCGGACGTCCTTAGCACAGATACGCAGTATTTT; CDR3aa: CASSPGLADVLSTDTQYF
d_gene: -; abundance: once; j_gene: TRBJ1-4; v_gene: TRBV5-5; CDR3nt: TGTGCCAGCAGCCCGGGGGGTAGGGCAACTAATGAAAAACTGTTTTTT; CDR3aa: CASSPGGRATNEKLFF
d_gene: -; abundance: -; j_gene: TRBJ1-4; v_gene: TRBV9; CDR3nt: TGTGCCAGCAGCCCAGCAACAGGAAGGAATGAAAAACTGTTTTTT; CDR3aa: CASSPATGRNEKLFF
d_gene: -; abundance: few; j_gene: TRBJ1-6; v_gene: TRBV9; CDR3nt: TGTGCCAGCAGCGTAGGTCGGGGGTCCCCTAATTCACCCCTCCACTTT; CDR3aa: CASSVGRGSPNSPLHF
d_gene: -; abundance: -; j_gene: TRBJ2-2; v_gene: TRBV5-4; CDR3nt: TGTGCCAGCAGCTTCGGACAACCTACGAACACCGGGGAGCTGTTTTTT; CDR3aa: CASSFGQPTNTGELFF
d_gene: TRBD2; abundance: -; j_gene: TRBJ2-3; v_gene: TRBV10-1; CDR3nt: TGCGCCAGCAGTGACCAGCGGGGGGGCACAGATACGCAGTATTTT; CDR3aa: CASSDQRGGTDTQYF
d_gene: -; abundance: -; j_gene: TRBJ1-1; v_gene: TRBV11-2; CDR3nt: TGTGCCAGCAGCTTATATCTCGGGGGCACTGAAGCTTTCTTT; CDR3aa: CASSLYLGGTEAFF
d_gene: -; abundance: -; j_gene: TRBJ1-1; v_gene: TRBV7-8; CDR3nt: TGTGCCAGCAGCCGACAGAACACTGAAGCTTTCTTT; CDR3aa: CASSRQNTEAFF
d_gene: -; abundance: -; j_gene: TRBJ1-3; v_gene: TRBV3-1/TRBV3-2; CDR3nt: TGTGCCAGCAGCCAACCAGGGGAGTCTGGAAACACCATATATTTT; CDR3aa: CASSQPGESGNTIYF
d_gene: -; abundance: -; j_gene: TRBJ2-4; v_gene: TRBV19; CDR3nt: TGTGCCAGTAGCCCTGGCCCAGCCAAAAACATTCAGTACTTC; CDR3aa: CASSPGPAKNIQYF
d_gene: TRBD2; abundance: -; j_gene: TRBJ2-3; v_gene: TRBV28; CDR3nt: TGTGCCAGCAGTTCCCGACTAGCGGGGGATTCAGATACGCAGTATTTT; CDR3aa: CASSSRLAGDSDTQYF
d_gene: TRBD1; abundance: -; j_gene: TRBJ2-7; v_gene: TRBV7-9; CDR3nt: TGTGCCAGCAGCTTAGGACAGGGATTCGGCGAGCAGTACTTC; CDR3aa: CASSLGQGFGEQYF
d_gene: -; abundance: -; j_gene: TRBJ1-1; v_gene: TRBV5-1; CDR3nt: TGCGCCAGCAGCTCTCTAGAGAACACTGAAGCTTTCTTT; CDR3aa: CASSSLENTEAFF
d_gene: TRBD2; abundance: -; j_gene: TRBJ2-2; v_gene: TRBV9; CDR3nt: TGTGCCAGCAGCGTATTAGGGCTAGCGGGGGGGCCCCCCGGGGAGCTGTTTTTT; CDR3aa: CASSVLGLAGGPPGELFF
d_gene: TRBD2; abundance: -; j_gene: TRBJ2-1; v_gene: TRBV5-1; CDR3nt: TGCGCCAGCAGCTTGGTCCGGGAGGGCTACGACAATGAGCAGTTCTTC; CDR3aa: CASSLVREGYDNEQFF
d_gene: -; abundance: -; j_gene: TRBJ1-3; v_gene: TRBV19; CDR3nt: TGTGCCAGTAGTCGGCTGGGGGCGGACTCTGGAAACACCATATATTTT; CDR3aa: CASSRLGADSGNTIYF
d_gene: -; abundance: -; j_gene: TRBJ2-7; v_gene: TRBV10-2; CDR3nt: TGCGCCAGCAGTGAGTATGAGACCTACGAGCAGTACTTC; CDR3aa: CASSEYETYEQYF
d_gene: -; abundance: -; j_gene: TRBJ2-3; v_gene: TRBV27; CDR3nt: TGTGCCAGCAGACTAAGCCCAGATACGCAGTATTTT; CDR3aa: CASRLSPDTQYF
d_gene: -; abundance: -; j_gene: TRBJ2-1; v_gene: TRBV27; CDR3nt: TGTGCCAGCAGTTTAGACAGCTACAATGAGCAGTTCTTC; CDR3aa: CASSLDSYNEQFF
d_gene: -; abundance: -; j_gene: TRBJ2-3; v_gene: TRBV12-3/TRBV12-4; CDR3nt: TGTGCCAGCAGTTTAGGGTCGCGCAATACGCAGTATTTT; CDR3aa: CASSLGSRNTQYF
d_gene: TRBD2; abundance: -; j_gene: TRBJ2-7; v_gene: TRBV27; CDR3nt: TGTGCCAGCAGTCTCCGTCAGGGTATTAGCGGGAGGGACTACTCCTACGAGCAGTACTTC; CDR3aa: CASSLRQGISGRDYSYEQYF
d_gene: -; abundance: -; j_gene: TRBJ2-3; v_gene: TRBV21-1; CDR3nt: TGTGCCACCCGAGGAACTGGCACAGATACGCAGTATTTT; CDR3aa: CATRGTGTDTQYF
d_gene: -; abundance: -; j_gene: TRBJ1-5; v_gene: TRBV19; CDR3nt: TGTGCCAGTAGTATAGATAGACCCCTAGCGAGTCAGCCCCAGCATTTT; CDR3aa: CASSIDRPLASQPQHF
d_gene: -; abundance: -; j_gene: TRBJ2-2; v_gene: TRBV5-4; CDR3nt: TGTGCCAGCAGCTTTGGGGCCCTTGGGCCCGGGGAGCTGTTTTTT; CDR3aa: CASSFGALGPGELFF
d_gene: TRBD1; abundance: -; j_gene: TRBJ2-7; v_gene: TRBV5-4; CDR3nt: TGTGCCAGCAGCCAAGGACAGGGAAGGCTCTACGAGCAGTACTTC; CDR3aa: CASSQGQGRLYEQYF
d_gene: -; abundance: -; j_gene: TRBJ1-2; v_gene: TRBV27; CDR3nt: TGTGCCAGCAGCGCAGATTTTACAGGGAACTATGGCTACACCTTC; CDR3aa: CASSADFTGNYGYTF
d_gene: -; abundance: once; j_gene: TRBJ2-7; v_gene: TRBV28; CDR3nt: TGTGCCAGCGGCATCTGGGCGACCTACGAGCAGTACTTC; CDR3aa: CASGIWATYEQYF
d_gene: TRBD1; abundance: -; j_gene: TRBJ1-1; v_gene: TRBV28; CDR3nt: TGTGCCAGCAGTTTGATACAGGGGGTGAACACTGAAGCTTTCTTT; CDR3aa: CASSLIQGVNTEAFF
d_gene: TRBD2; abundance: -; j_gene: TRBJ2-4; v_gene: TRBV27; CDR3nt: TGTGCCAGCAGCCCCCGACCGGGACTAGCGACACTAGCCAAAAACATTCAGTACTTC; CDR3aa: CASSPRPGLATLAKNIQYF
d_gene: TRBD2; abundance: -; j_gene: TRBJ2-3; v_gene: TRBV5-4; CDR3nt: TGTGCCAGCAGCTTGAGGCTAGCGGCCAGCGCAGATACGCAGTATTTT; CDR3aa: CASSLRLAASADTQYF
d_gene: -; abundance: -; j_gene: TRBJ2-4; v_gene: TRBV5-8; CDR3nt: TGTGCCAGCAGCTCCGACAACAAAAACATTCAGTACTTC; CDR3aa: CASSSDNKNIQYF
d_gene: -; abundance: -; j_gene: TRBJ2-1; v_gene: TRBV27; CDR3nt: TGTGCCAGCAGTGGCGGGCATGAGCAGTTCTTC; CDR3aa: CASSGGHEQFF
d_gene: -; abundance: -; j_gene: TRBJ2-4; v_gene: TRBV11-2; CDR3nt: TGTGCCACCGGACTCGGGAAAAACATTCAGTACTTC; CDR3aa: CATGLGKNIQYF
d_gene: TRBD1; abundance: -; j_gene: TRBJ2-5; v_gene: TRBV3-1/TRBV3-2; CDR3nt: TGTGCCAGCAGCCCCAGCACCGGGACAGGGGCGGAGACCCAGTACTTC; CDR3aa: CASSPSTGTGAETQYF
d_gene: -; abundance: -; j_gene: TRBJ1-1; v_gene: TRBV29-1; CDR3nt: TGCAGCGTAGCGACAGGGAACACTGAAGCTTTCTTT; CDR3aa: CSVATGNTEAFF
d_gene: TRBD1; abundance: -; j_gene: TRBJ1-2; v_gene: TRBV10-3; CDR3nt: TGTGCCATCAGCGTGACAGGGGGCTCTGGCTACACCTTC; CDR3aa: CAISVTGGSGYTF
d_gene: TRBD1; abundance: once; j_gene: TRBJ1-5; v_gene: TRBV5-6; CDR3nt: TGTGCCAGCAGGTGGACAGGGGGTTCCTTAAATAGCAATCAGCCCCAGCATTTT; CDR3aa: CASRWTGGSLNSNQPQHF
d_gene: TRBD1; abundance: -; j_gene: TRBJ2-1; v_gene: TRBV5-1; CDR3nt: TGCGCCAGCAGCATGAGTCCCGGGACAGTTTACAATGAGCAGTTCTTC; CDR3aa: CASSMSPGTVYNEQFF
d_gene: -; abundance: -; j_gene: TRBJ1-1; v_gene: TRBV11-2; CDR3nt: TGTGCCAGCCGACGAGGAGGGCTGAACACTGAAGCTTTCTTT; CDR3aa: CASRRGGLNTEAFF
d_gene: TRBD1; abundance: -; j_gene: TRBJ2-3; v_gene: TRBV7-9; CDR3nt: TGTGCCAGCAGCTCCCTGACAGGGACCACAGATACGCAGTATTTT; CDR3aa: CASSSLTGTTDTQYF
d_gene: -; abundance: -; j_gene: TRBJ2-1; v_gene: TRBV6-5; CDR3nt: TGTGCCAGCAACCCGACAGGCGGCTCCTACAATGAGCAGTTCTTC; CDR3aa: CASNPTGGSYNEQFF
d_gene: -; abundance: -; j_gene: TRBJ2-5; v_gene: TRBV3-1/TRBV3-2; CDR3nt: TGTGCCAGCAGCCAAAACTATATCCAAGAGACCCAGTACTTC; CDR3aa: CASSQNYIQETQYF
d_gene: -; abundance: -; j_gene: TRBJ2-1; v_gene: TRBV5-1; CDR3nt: TGCGCCAGCAGCTCCCCTGGAGCGGGCCCTTACAATGAGCAGTTCTTC; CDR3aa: CASSSPGAGPYNEQFF
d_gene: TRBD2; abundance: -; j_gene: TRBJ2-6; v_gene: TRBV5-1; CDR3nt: TGCGCCAGCAGCTTGGAGGGACTAGCGGGGGGCCCCGCCCTGACTTTC; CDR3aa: CASSLEGLAGGPALTF